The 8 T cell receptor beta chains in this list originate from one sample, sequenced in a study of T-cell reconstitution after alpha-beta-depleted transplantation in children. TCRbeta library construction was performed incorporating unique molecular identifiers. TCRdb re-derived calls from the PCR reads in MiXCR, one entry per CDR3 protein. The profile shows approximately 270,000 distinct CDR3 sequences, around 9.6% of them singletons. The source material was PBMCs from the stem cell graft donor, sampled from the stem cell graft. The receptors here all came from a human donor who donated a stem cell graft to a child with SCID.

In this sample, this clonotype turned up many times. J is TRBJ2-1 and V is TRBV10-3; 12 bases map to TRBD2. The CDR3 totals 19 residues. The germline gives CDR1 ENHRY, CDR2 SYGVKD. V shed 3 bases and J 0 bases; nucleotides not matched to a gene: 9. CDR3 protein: CAISDAGLAGSSSYNEQFF. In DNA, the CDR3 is TGTGCCATCAGTGACGCCGGACTAGCGGGGTCGAGCTCCTACAATGAGCAGTTCTTC.

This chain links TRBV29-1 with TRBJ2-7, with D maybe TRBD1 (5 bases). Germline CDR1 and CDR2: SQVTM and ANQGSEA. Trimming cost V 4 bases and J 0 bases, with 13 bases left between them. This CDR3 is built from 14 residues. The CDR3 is CSVVMQGSSYEQYF. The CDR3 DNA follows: TGCAGCGTTGTAATGCAGGGTTCCTCCTACGAGCAGTACTTC.

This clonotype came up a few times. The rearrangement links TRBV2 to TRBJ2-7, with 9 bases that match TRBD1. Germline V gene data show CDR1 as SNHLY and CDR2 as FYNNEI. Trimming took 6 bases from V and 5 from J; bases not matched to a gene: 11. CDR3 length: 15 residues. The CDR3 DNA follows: TGTGCCAGCAGCTACCGGGACAGGGTATCCGACGAGCAGTACTTC. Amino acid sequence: CASSYRDRVSDEQYF.

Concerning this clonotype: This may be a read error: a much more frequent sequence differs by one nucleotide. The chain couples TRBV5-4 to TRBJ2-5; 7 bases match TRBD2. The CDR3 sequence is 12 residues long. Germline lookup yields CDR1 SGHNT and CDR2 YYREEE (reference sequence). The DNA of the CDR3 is TGTGCCAGCAGCTTCCTGCGGGAGACCAAGTACTTC. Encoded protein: CASSFLRETKYF.

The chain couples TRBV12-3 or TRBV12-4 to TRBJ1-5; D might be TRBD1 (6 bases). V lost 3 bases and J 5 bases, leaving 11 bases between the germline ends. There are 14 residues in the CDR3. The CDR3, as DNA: TGTGCCAGCAGTTTGAGGGGGAACGATCAGCCCCAGCATTTT. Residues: CASSLRGNDQPQHF.

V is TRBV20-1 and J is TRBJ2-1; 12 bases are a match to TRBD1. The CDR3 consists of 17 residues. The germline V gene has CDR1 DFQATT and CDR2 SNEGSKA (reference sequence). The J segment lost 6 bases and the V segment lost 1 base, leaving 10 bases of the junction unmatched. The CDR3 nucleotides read TGCAGTGCTAGAGCCGGGACAGGGGGCCCAGCAATCAATGAGCAGTTCTTC. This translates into CSARAGTGGPAINEQFF.

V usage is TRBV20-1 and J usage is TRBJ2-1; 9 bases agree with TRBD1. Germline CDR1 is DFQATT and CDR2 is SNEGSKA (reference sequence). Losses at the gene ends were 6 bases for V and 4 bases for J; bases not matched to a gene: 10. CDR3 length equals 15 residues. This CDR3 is CSALSRDRVYNEQFF. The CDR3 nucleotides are TGCAGTGCCCTCTCTCGGGACAGGGTTTACAATGAGCAGTTCTTC.

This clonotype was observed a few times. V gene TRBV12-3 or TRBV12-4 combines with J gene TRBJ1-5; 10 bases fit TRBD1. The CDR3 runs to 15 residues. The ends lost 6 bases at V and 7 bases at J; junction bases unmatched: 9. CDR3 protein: CASRATGGEGQPQHF. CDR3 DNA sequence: TGTGCCAGCAGAGCGACAGGGGGCGAGGGGCAGCCCCAGCATTTT.